What follows is one T cell receptor beta chain and its context. V was trimmed by 5 bases and J by 2 bases, leaving 12 bases between them. The CDR3 spans 14 residues. Germline CDR1 and CDR2: SNHLY and FYNNEI. This entry belongs to a study of Tregs in tolerant kidney transplant recipients. Profiled with immunoSEQ multiplex PCR; TCRdb holds only in-frame clones, not every one. The table lists 75,000 to 100,000 clones, 90% to 95% of them singletons. Mixed chimerism was transient after nonmyeloablative marrow transplants from related graft donors. The genes are TRBV2 and TRBJ2-5, with D possibly matching TRBD1 (6 bases). This receptor was taken from a human patient who received a combined kidney and bone marrow transplant. T cells may partly derive from the graft donor. The sequencing used CD4+ T cells from blood (PBMCs), collected 12 months after the transplant. DNA of the CDR3: TGTGCCAGCAGTCGGCAGGGGTTTCAAGAGACCCAGTACTTC. Its translation: CASSRQGFQETQYF. The whole variable domain, filled in from reference TRBV2 and TRBJ2-5, reads EPEVTQTPSHQVTQMGQEVILRCVPISNHLYFYWYRQILGQKVEFLVSFYNNEISEKSEIFDDQFSVERPDGSNFTLKIRSTKLEDSAMYFCASSRQGFQETQYFGPGTRLLVL.